The source of this T cell receptor (beta chain) is a study of read filtering for tumor transcriptome and immune sequencing. Turning to the study itself: By R-ISS, stages I, II and III held around 8, 16 and 7 patients.

Study findings and constraints: Even smaller IR-seq throughput identified most shared clonotypes.

The V gene end was trimmed by 5 bases and the J gene end by 4 bases; junction bases not matched to a gene: 0. CDR3 length equals 12 residues. The germline gives CDR1 MDHEN, CDR2 SYDVKM. From roughly 390 ng of RNA, a library with molecular barcoded alpha/delta and beta/gamma adaptors was made. TCRdb reanalysed the reads using MiXCR and keeps one entry per CDR3 protein. This table holds 94,000 or so distinct CDR3 sequences, over 9% found once. Sampling of bone marrow took place during active disease in every patient. This clonotype has just a few counts. Its antigen is unidentified. With a much larger clone just one base away, this may be a read error.

Sequenced input: a population of CD138-negative cells sorted from bone marrow. The source is a donor at least 40 years old with multiple myeloma. V is TRBV28 and J is TRBJ2-5; 8 nucleotides line up with TRBD1. The CDR3 DNA reads as TGTGCCAGCAGTGACAGGGGAGAGACCCAGTACTTC. Its translation is CASSDRGETQYF. The full variable domain, its missing parts supplied by reference TRBV28 and TRBJ2-5, is DVKVTQSSRYLVKRTGEKVFLECVQDMDHENMFWYRQDPGLGLRLIYFSYDVKMKEKGDIPEGYSVSREKKERFSLILESASTNQTSMYLCASSDRGETQYFGPGTRLLVL.